The 14 T cell receptor beta chains reported below all come from one sample, sequenced in a study of shared clonotypes between healthy human individuals. The table came from immunoSEQ multiplex PCR; TCRdb's copy has only in-frame clones and leaves some out. This sample has about 2.4 million clones, with over 85% found just once. Sequencing used naive CD4+ T cells from PBMCs. Documented subset: CD45RA+ positively selected. These receptors came from a man aged 18 to 30 in good health. Some clones in this sample may be carry-over from other donors' samples.

The V gene is TRBV6-1, the J gene TRBJ2-2; no reliable D call. Trimming shortened V by 1 base and J by 2 bases, and 5 bases separated the two germline ends. This CDR3 contains 14 residues. Germline V gene data show CDR1 as MNHNS and CDR2 as SASEGT. The CDR3 DNA reads as TGTGCCAGCAGTGAAGAGTATAACACCGGGGAGCTGTTTTTT. As protein: CASSEEYNTGELFF.

A single count supports this clone. The chain carries TRBV4-2 and TRBJ1-4, with TRBD1 as a possible D gene (5 bases). The germline V gene has CDR1 LGHNA and CDR2 YNFKEQ. Between the trimmed V and J ends, which lost 0 bases and 6 bases, there was a span of 11 bases. The CDR3 totals 15 residues. The CDR3 loop reads CASSQEPGRDEKLFF. CDR3 sequence (DNA): TGTGCCAGCAGCCAAGAGCCAGGGAGGGATGAAAAACTGTTTTTT.

The table lists this clone with a count of one. The chain carries TRBV19 and TRBJ1-5, with TRBD1 identical over 12 bases. The CDR3 contains 17 residues. V was clipped by 5 bases and J by 1 base; unmatched bases: 6. The germline CDR1 and CDR2 sequences are LNHDA and SQIVND (reference sequence). In DNA, the CDR3 is TGTGCCAGTAGTCCCAGGGGGACAGGGGGCAGCAATCAGCCCCAGCATTTT. Its translation: CASSPRGTGGSNQPQHF.

The V and J genes are TRBV27 and TRBJ1-5; D uncertain. This CDR3 contains 12 residues. Trimming removed 6 bases from V and 12 bases from J, with 15 bases in between. Germline CDR1 MNHEY, CDR2 SMNVEV (reference sequence). For the CDR3, the DNA is TGTGCCAGCAGAAAAGCAGGAGGCTACCAGCATTTT. Its protein product is CASRKAGGYQHF.

The J gene is TRBJ2-1, the V gene TRBV10-3; 8 bases align to TRBD1. The CDR3 runs to 16 residues. Germline V gene lookup returns CDR1 ENHRY and CDR2 SYGVKD. The junction had 9 bases not matched to a gene; V was cut back by 6 bases and J by 2 bases. CDR3 DNA: TGTGCCATCAGGGGACCGGGACAGGAGACCTACAATGAGCAGTTCTTC. Residues: CAIRGPGQETYNEQFF.

This chain connects TRBV4-3 to TRBJ1-2; 7 nucleotides line up with TRBD1. Germline V gives CDR1 LGHNA, CDR2 YSLEER. The CDR3 sequence is 15 residues long. Germline trimming cut 2 bases from V and 4 bases from J; bases unmatched to any gene: 7. CDR3 nucleotide sequence: TGCGCCAGCAGCCAACGTAGACAGGGCCGCTATGGCTACACCTTC. Protein: CASSQRRQGRYGYTF.

This chain connects TRBV5-1 to TRBJ2-2; D tentatively fits TRBD1 or TRBD2 (5 bases each). Germline loops: CDR1 SGHRS, CDR2 YFSETQ. This CDR3 comprises 17 residues. The ends were cut back, 4 bases at V and 5 bases at J, with 21 bases in the middle. The CDR3 DNA follows: TGCGCCAGCAGCCCTGGCCGGGCCCGGGGACGGACCGGGGAGCTGTTTTTT. It yields the protein CASSPGRARGRTGELFF.

This clone was counted once. The chain links TRBV6-1 to TRBJ1-5; the D is unclear. There are 14 residues in the CDR3. The ends were cut back, 7 bases at V and 4 bases at J, with 14 bases in the middle. Germline V gene lookup returns CDR1 MNHNS and CDR2 SASEGT. Written as DNA, the CDR3 is TGTGCCAGCACCCGTGGTAGTAGAAATCAGCCCCAGCATTTT. Amino acid sequence: CASTRGSRNQPQHF.

The chain uses TRBV5-6 and TRBJ2-7; D call uncertain. CDR1 is SGHDT, CDR2 YYEEEE, per germline. Trimming pared 4 bases from V and 1 base from J, leaving 12 bases between. There are 14 residues in the CDR3. The CDR3 sequence: CASSLRTSSYEQYF. Here the CDR3 DNA reads TGTGCCAGCAGCCTACGCACATCGTCCTACGAGCAGTACTTC.

This chain links TRBV7-9 with TRBJ2-7; 7 bases line up with TRBD1. V shed 1 base, J shed 2 bases, and the junction held 8 bases outside the gene matches. Germline V gene lookup returns CDR1 SEHNR and CDR2 FQNEAQ (reference sequence). The CDR3 loop spans 16 amino acids. DNA of the CDR3: TGTGCCAGCAGCTTAGATTTCCCGACAGGGACCTACGAGCAGTACTTC. As protein: CASSLDFPTGTYEQYF.

V usage is TRBV6-1 and J usage is TRBJ1-1, with a possible D match to TRBD1 (5 bases). The ends were cut back, 10 bases at V and 8 bases at J, with 20 bases in the middle. Germline CDR1 MNHNS, CDR2 SASEGT. The CDR3 loop spans 13 amino acids. The CDR3 protein is CATKSSIDSEAFF. CDR3 coding DNA: TGTGCCACCAAATCTTCTATAGACAGCGAAGCTTTCTTT.

Turning to this clone: The sample contains more than one DNA sequence encoding this CDR3. V gene TRBV9 combines with J gene TRBJ2-1, with D possibly called TRBD1 or TRBD2 (5 bases each). Germline CDR1 is SGDLS and CDR2 is YYNGEE. With 0 bases removed from V and 0 bases from J, the gap between germline ends came to 10 bases. This CDR3 region has 16 residues. CDR3: CASSVGWGSSYNEQFF. CDR3 DNA sequence: TGTGCCAGCAGCGTAGGATGGGGGAGCTCCTACAATGAGCAGTTCTTC. Filled out from reference TRBV9 and TRBJ2-1, the complete variable domain reads DSGVTQTPKHLITATGQRVTLRCSPRSGDLSVYWYQQSLDQGLQFLIQYYNGEERAKGNILERFSAQQFPDLHSELNLSSLELGDSALYFCASSVGWGSSYNEQFFGPGTRLTVL.

This chain uses TRBV7-2 with TRBJ2-5; TRBD1 matches 8 bases. The J segment lost 2 bases and the V segment lost 2 bases, leaving 7 bases of the junction unmatched. The germline V gene encodes CDR1 SGHTA and CDR2 FQGNSA. The CDR3 has 16 residues. CDR3 bases: TGTGCCAGCAGCTTAAACCCCGGGACAGGTCAAGAGACCCAGTACTTC. Protein sequence: CASSLNPGTGQETQYF. Using reference TRBV7-2 and TRBJ2-5 for the parts outside the CDR3, the full variable domain is GAGVSQSPSNKVTEKGKDVELRCDPISGHTALYWYRQSLGQGLEFLIYFQGNSAPDKSGLPSDRFSAERTGGSVSTLTIQRTQQEDSAVYLCASSLNPGTGQETQYFGPGTRLLVL.

A word on this clone: The identical CDR3 is also encoded by other nucleotide sequences in the sample. The V and J genes are TRBV5-5 and TRBJ2-3; tentative D call: TRBD2 (6 bases). Germline CDR1 SGHKS, CDR2 YYEKEE (reference sequence). V was trimmed by 4 bases and J by 4 bases, leaving 10 bases between them. This CDR3 contains 13 residues. CDR3 residues: CASSLTGADTQYF. CDR3 coding DNA: TGTGCCAGCAGCCTTACGGGGGCAGATACGCAGTATTTT.